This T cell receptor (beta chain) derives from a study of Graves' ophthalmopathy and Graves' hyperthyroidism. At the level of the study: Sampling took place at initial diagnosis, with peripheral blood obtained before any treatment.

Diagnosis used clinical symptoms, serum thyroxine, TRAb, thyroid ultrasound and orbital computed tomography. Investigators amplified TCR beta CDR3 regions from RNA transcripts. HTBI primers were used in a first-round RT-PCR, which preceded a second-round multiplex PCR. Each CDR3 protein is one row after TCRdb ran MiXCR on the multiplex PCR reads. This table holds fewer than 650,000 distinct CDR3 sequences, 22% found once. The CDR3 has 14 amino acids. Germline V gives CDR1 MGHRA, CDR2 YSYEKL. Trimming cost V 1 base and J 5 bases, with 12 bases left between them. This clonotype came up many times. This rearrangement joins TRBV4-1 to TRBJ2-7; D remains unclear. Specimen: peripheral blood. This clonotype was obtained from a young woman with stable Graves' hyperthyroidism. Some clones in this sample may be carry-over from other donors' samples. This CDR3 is CASSQVGPPDEQYF. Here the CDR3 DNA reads TGCGCCAGCAGCCAAGTTGGACCCCCCGACGAGCAGTACTTC.